The clone carrying this TCR beta chain was seen only a few times. No antigen is known for it. Approximately 9 milliliters of peripheral blood were drawn from each donor into EDTA-treated tubes. The CDR3 runs 15 residues. V shed 0 bases and J 3 bases; nucleotides not matched to a gene: 5. From germline, CDR1 is LGHNA and CDR2 YSLEER. The data are from a study of blood T cells in healthy people across ages. Study overall: Through template switching, about one barcoded beta molecule was captured per two T cells, as measured in model experiments.

A second PCR, run for roughly 7 to 12 cycles, used a sample-barcoded 5' primer plus a J-beta primer mix. TCRdb processed the 5' RACE reads anew with MiXCR; each CDR3 protein has one entry. The repertoire includes roughly 730,000 distinct CDR3 sequences, more than 55% of them detected once, and under 30% sits in the top ten. Study results and caveats: Unknown CMV status may confound age-related changes in expanded clones. Older age went with lower TCR beta diversity per million T cells, in a roughly linear way.

The source of this sequence is a man aged 40-55 years in good health. Sequencing was performed on blood. This chain connects TRBV4-3 to TRBJ2-7, with 7 positions matching TRBD1. CDR3 DNA: TGCGCCAGCAGCCAAGATGTGGGACAGCGCTACGAGCAGTACTTC. This codes for CASSQDVGQRYEQYF.